In this sample, the clone carrying this T cell receptor beta chain turned up a few times. Its antigen is as yet unknown. This specimen comes from a study of T cells in narcolepsy. Findings and caveats of the study: Healthy controls reportedly lacked the autoreactive clonotypes serially found in patients' blood. Autoreactive HCRT-specific and TRIB2-specific clonotypes were marked in same-patient CSF-versus-blood CD4+ comparisons. Autoreactive clone sequences were missing from some blood memory CD4+ repertoires.

This table comes from immunoSEQ multiplex PCR, and its TCRdb copy is limited to in-frame clones, with some not included. Of about 35,000 clones in the sample, over 65% were seen once. This CDR3 contains 14 residues. V lost 2 bases, J lost 7 bases, and 5 bases stayed unmatched. The germline V gene has CDR1 SGHDT and CDR2 YYEEEE. Material: memory (CD45RA-) CD4+ T cells from blood. The sequence came from a human donor in good health. The chain has TRBV5-6 and TRBJ2-4; 8 bases agree with TRBD2. In DNA form, the CDR3 reads TGTGCCAGCAGCTTACCAGCGGGAGCCAACATTCAGTACTTC. It encodes CASSLPAGANIQYF.